This entry concerns a single TCR beta chain. Original processing notes: Amplifying reference gene primers gave estimates of nucleated cell counts. This table comes from immunoSEQ multiplex PCR, and its TCRdb copy is limited to in-frame clones, with some not included. That table supplies the V and J calls and clone size; D and trimming were determined from the DNA. The sample has 30,000 to 40,000 clones, approximately 80% seen once. CDR3 length equals 13 residues. The germline V gene has CDR1 SGHRS and CDR2 YFSETQ. V was cut by 1 base and J by 6 bases, with 10 bases left in between. These data belong to a study of blood T cell repertoires in COVID-19. Study-level information: The United States, Italy and Spain were the sources of the acute and convalescent COVID-19 samples. T cells, B-cell-depleted T cells, or PBMCs provided the cDNA or gDNA that served as material.

Patients in Seattle were enrolled during active infection, then followed longitudinally. The receptor's source is a man in his sixties with COVID-19, enrolled during active disease. Sequenced input: peripheral blood. The chain carries TRBV5-1 and TRBJ1-2, with D unresolved. DNA of the CDR3: TGCGCCAGCAGCTTGAGACTTGAAAATGGCTACACCTTC. Protein: CASSLRLENGYTF.